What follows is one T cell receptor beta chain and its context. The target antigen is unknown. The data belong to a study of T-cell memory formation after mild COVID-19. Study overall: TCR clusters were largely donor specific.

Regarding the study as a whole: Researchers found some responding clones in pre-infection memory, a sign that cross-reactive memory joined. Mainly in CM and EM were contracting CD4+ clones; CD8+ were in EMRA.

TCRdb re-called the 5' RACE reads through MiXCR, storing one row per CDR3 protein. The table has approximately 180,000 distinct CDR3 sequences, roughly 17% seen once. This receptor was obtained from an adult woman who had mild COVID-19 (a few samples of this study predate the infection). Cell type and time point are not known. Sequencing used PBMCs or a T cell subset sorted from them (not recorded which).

CDR3 in DNA: TGCAGTGCTAGGGGACTAGTCTCCTACAATGAGCAGTTCTTC. It is translated as CSARGLVSYNEQFF. The chain joins TRBV20-1 to TRBJ2-1; 8 positions agree with TRBD2. J gave up 0 bases and V 3 bases, and 1 base lay outside the gene matches. Germline assignment: CDR1 DFQATT and CDR2 SNEGSKA (reference sequence). The CDR3 is 14 amino acids.